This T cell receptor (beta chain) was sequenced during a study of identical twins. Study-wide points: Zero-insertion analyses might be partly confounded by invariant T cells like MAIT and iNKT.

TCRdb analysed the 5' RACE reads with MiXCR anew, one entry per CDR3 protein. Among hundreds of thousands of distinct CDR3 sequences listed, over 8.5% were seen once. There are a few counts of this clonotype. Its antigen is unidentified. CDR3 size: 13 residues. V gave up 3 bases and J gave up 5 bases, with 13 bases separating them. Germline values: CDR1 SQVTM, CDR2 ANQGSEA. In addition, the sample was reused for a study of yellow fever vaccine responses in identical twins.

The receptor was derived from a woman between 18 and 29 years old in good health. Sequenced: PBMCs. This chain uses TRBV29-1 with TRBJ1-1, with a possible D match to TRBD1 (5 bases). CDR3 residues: CSVEDGGWTEAFF. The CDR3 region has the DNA TGCAGCGTTGAGGACGGGGGATGGACTGAAGCTTTCTTT. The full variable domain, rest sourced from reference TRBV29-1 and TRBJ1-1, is SAVISQKPSRDICQRGTSLTIQCQVDSQVTMMFWYRQQPGQSLTLIATANQGSEATYESGFVIDKFPISRPNLTFSTLTVSNMSPEDSSIYLCSVEDGGWTEAFFGQGTRLTVV.